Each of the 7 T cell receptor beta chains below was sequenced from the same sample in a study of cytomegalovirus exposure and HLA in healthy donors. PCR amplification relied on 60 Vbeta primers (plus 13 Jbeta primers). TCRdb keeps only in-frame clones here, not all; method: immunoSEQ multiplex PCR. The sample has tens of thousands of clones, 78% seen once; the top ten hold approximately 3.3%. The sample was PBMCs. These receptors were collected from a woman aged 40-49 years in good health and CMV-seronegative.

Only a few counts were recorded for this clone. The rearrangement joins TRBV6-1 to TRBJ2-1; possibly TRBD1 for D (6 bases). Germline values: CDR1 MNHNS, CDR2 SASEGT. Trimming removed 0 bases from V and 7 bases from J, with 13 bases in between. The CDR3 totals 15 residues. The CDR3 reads CASSEAMDSTNEQFF. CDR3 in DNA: TGTGCCAGCAGTGAAGCGATGGACAGCACAAATGAGCAGTTCTTC.

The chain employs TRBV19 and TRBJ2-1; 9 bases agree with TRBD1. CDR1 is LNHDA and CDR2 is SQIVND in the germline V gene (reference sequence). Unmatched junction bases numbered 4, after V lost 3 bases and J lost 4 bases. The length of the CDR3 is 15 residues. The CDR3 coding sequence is TGTGCCAGTAGTATCGGGACAGGGTCATACAATGAGCAGTTCTTC. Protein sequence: CASSIGTGSYNEQFF.

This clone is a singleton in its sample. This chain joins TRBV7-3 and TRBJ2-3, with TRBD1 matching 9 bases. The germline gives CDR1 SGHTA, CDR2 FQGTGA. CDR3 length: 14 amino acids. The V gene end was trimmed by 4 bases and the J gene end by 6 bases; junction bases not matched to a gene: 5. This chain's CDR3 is CASSSNRGLDTQYF. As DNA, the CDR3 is TGTGCCAGCAGCTCAAACAGGGGGCTGGATACGCAGTATTTT. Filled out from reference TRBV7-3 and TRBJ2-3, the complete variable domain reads GAGVSQTPSNKVTEKGKYVELRCDPISGHTALYWYRQSLGQGPEFLIYFQGTGAADDSGLPNDRFFAVRPEGSVSTLKIQRTERGDSAVYLCASSSNRGLDTQYFGPGTRLTVL.

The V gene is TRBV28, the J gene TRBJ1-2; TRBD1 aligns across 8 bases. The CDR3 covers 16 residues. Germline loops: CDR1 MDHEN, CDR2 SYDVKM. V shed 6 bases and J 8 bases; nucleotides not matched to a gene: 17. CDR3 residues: CASSPTWTGLSGGYTF. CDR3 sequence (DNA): TGTGCCAGCAGCCCCACCTGGACAGGGCTAAGCGGGGGCTACACCTTC.

CDR3 DNA: TGTGCCAGCAGCCTAGGCGTCTCCGGGGAGCTGTTTTTT. As protein: CASSLGVSGELFF. The chain is built from TRBV28 and TRBJ2-2; D not resolved. Trimming shortened V by 6 bases and J by 6 bases, and 11 bases separated the two germline ends. The germline CDR1 and CDR2 sequences are MDHEN and SYDVKM. The CDR3 has 13 residues.

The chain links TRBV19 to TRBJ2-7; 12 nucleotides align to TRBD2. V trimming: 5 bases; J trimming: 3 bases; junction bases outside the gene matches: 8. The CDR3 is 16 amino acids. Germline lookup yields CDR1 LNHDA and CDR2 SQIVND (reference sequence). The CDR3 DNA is TGTGCCAGTAGTGCCGCGGGACTAGCGGGCGACTACGAGCAGTACTTC. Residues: CASSAAGLAGDYEQYF.

CDR3: CASSLDGGINQPQHF. For the CDR3, the DNA is TGTGCCAGCAGCTTGGATGGCGGAATCAATCAGCCCCAGCATTTT. The J gene is TRBJ1-5, the V gene TRBV5-6; D gene unclear. Trimming pared 0 bases from V and 3 bases from J, leaving 10 bases between. The CDR3 runs to 15 residues. Germline V lookup: CDR1 SGHDT, CDR2 YYEEEE.